This is a list of T cell receptor beta chains from one sample in a study of blood T cell repertoires in COVID-19. The protocol was immunoSEQ multiplex PCR, while the TCRdb copy is restricted to in-frame clones and leaves out a portion. Among about 160,000 clones listed, roughly 89% were seen once. Sample: peripheral blood. The receptors stem from a woman in her sixties who had recovered from COVID-19. Each CDR3 is given without its conserved first and last residue. A D gene is named only where the DNA matches it firmly.

J: TRBJ1-6; V: TRBV18; D: TRBD1; CDR3: ASSRDRGNSPLH
J: TRBJ2-5; V: TRBV5-4; D: TRBD2; CDR3: ASSSGLAEETQY
J: TRBJ1-1; V: TRBV7-3; D: TRBD1; CDR3: ASRPAGGPEAF
J: TRBJ1-2; V: TRBV9; D: TRBD1; CDR3: ASSNPGQVNYGYT
J: TRBJ1-1; V: TRBV30; D: -; CDR3: AWSVLGGTEAF
J: TRBJ2-5; V: TRBV6-2/TRBV6-3; D: TRBD1; CDR3: ASSRTTGGQETQY
J: TRBJ2-7; V: TRBV29-1; D: TRBD1; CDR3: SVDSGGSYEQY
J: TRBJ1-2; V: TRBV4-3; D: TRBD1; CDR3: ASSQPGQGNYFDGYT
J: TRBJ1-1; V: TRBV5-8; D: -; CDR3: ASSPWVGGYTEAF
J: TRBJ1-5; V: TRBV18; D: TRBD1; CDR3: ASSPGTVYSNQPQH
J: TRBJ1-6; V: TRBV4-2; D: -; CDR3: ASSQAPGRGTYNSPLH
J: TRBJ1-1; V: TRBV27; D: -; CDR3: ASSLLAGVRGTEAF
J: TRBJ1-2; V: TRBV20-1; D: TRBD1; CDR3: SASDTGTGGRGYT
J: TRBJ1-2; V: TRBV5-8; D: TRBD1; CDR3: ASSNRDRVWGYT
J: TRBJ1-6; V: TRBV30; D: TRBD1; CDR3: AGSGQGGSPLH
J: TRBJ1-2; V: TRBV12-3/TRBV12-4; D: -; CDR3: ASSLAAGYT
J: TRBJ2-7; V: TRBV18; D: TRBD1; CDR3: ASSLGTGRAYEQY
J: TRBJ2-5; V: TRBV12-3/TRBV12-4; D: TRBD1; CDR3: ASSQDRAETQY
J: TRBJ2-3; V: TRBV12-5; D: -; CDR3: ASGLVLGGSTDTQY
J: TRBJ1-2; V: TRBV7-9; D: -; CDR3: ASSLVTLSNYGYT
J: TRBJ2-5; V: TRBV28; D: -; CDR3: ASSFAGAGKEQETQY
J: TRBJ2-2; V: TRBV15; D: -; CDR3: ATSRDSNTGELF
J: TRBJ1-2; V: TRBV29-1; D: -; CDR3: SVENRDYGYT
J: TRBJ2-5; V: TRBV18; D: -; CDR3: ASSPPSQETQY
J: TRBJ2-2; V: TRBV19; D: TRBD1; CDR3: ASSITPTGLDGELF
J: TRBJ2-1; V: TRBV19; D: -; CDR3: ASSIEAGTRYNEQF
J: TRBJ2-1; V: TRBV2; D: TRBD2; CDR3: ASNLAGGPYNEQF
J: TRBJ1-6; V: TRBV4-1; D: -; CDR3: ASSQSGQSYNSPLH
J: TRBJ2-7; V: TRBV2; D: -; CDR3: ASRDNDIEQY
J: TRBJ2-7; V: TRBV28; D: TRBD2; CDR3: ASSLIAGDSYEQY
J: TRBJ2-3; V: TRBV5-1; D: TRBD2; CDR3: ASSLAPSGGTSTDTQY
J: TRBJ1-6; V: TRBV7-9; D: -; CDR3: ASSRRTVAYNSPLH
J: TRBJ1-2; V: TRBV28; D: -; CDR3: ASIQTGYGYT
J: TRBJ2-1; V: TRBV18; D: -; CDR3: ASSPGWGRLSEQF
J: TRBJ2-5; V: TRBV28; D: -; CDR3: ASSRSYQETQY
J: TRBJ2-5; V: TRBV28; D: TRBD2; CDR3: ASRPQKRGGSGETQY
J: TRBJ2-1; V: TRBV7-4; D: -; CDR3: ASSPSLATYNEQF